The 29 T cell receptor beta chains below come from one sample, sequenced in a study of shared clonotypes between healthy human individuals. Measured with immunoSEQ multiplex PCR; TCRdb has only the in-frame clones, and not every one. The sample shows more than 2 million clones, about 94% of them seen only once. Sequencing used naive CD4+ T cells sorted from blood. Indicated subset: CD45RA+ positively selected. Receptor source: a man between 18 and 35 years old in good health.

This chain links TRBV10-3 with TRBJ2-2; TRBD1 aligns across 7 bases. Trimming at V came to 0 bases and at J to 3 bases, leaving 7 bases not matched to a gene. This CDR3 is built from 17 residues. Germline CDR1 and CDR2: ENHRY and SYGVKD. As DNA, the CDR3 is TGTGCCATCAGTGAGTCGTTAGGACAGGCGTACACCGGGGAGCTGTTTTTT. As protein: CAISESLGQAYTGELFF.

This chain uses TRBV11-2 with TRBJ2-6; D gene unclear. V lost 1 base to trimming and J lost 2 bases, with 6 bases between them. Germline CDR1 SGHAT, CDR2 FQNNGV. This CDR3 region has 15 residues. DNA for the CDR3: TGTGCCAGCAGCTTAGCCGGACCTGGGGCCAACGTCCTGACTTTC. Translating it yields CASSLAGPGANVLTF. Full variable domain (outside the CDR3, taken from reference TRBV11-2 and TRBJ2-6): EAGVAQSPRYKIIEKRQSVAFWCNPISGHATLYWYQQILGQGPKLLIQFQNNGVVDDSQLPKDRFSAERLKGVDSTLKIQPAKLEDSAVYLCASSLAGPGANVLTFGAGSRLTVL.

DNA of the CDR3: TGTGCCAGCAGTTTATCCCTGGGCTCCTACGAGCAGTACTTC. The encoded protein is CASSLSLGSYEQYF. The chain uses TRBV27 and TRBJ2-7; D gene ambiguous. The CDR3 consists of 14 residues. The V and J ends lost 0 bases and 0 bases respectively, with 6 bases between them. CDR1 and CDR2 from the germline V gene are MNHEY and SMNVEV (reference sequence).

The rearrangement links TRBV2 to TRBJ2-7, with 9 bases matching TRBD1. The CDR3 runs 14 residues. Germline CDR1 and CDR2: SNHLY and FYNNEI. J lost 0 bases, V lost 6 bases, and 3 bases had no gene match. In nucleotides, the CDR3 is TGTGCCAGCAGCCGGACAGGGGCCTCCTACGAGCAGTACTTC. Protein: CASSRTGASYEQYF.

A remark on this clone: The identical CDR3 is also encoded by other nucleotide sequences in the sample. The CDR3 DNA reads as TGTGCCAGCAGTTTTCGGGAGACCCAGTACTTC. The encoded protein is CASSFRETQYF. This chain links TRBV28 with TRBJ2-5, with D hard to call. V dropped 3 bases and J dropped 5 bases, with 4 bases sitting between them. CDR3 size: 11 residues. CDR1 is MDHEN, CDR2 SYDVKM, per germline.

CDR3 amino acids: CASSEAVGGTTFF. CDR3 coding DNA: TGTGCCAGCAGTGAAGCTGTCGGGGGGACAACTTTCTTT. The chain has TRBV2 and TRBJ1-1, with TRBD1 as a possible D gene (6 bases). This CDR3 has 13 amino acids. V shed 0 bases and J shed 12 bases, with 14 bases lying between them. The germline gives CDR1 SNHLY, CDR2 FYNNEI.

The V gene is TRBV30, the J gene TRBJ2-2, with D possibly TRBD2 on 5 matching bases. Between the trimmed V and J ends, which lost 3 bases and 4 bases, there was a span of 18 bases. The CDR3 has 16 residues. CDR1 and CDR2 from the germline V gene are GTSNPN and SVGIG (reference sequence). The CDR3 sequence: CAWSSPAGGLTGELFF. The CDR3 bases are TGTGCCTGGAGCTCCCCAGCAGGAGGACTCACCGGGGAGCTGTTTTTT.

The V gene is TRBV14, the J gene TRBJ2-3; the D is unclear. CDR1 and CDR2 (germline): SGHDN, FVKESK. This CDR3 region has 13 residues. Between the trimmed V and J ends, which lost 4 bases and 6 bases, there was a span of 11 bases. The CDR3 here is CASSLWGGDTQYF. The CDR3 DNA is TGTGCCAGCAGCCTGTGGGGTGGGGATACGCAGTATTTT.

The chain couples TRBV7-9 to TRBJ1-1; the D is unclear. V lost 2 bases and J lost 4, with 8 bases in between. Germline V CDR1 and CDR2: SEHNR, FQNEAQ (reference sequence). This CDR3 comprises 13 residues. The CDR3 bases are TGTGCCAGCAGCTTACTTGGGGTCACTGAAGCTTTCTTT. Its protein product is CASSLLGVTEAFF.

This clone has a handful of counts. The chain uses TRBV6-6 and TRBJ2-2; no firm D call. The V and J ends lost 2 bases and 4 bases respectively, with 14 bases between them. CDR1 and CDR2 (germline): MNHNY, SVGAGI (reference sequence). The CDR3 is 16 residues long. CDR3 region: CASSYQSPLPTGELFF. As DNA, the CDR3 is TGTGCCAGCAGTTACCAGAGTCCGCTCCCCACCGGGGAGCTGTTTTTT.

The chain combines TRBV11-2 with TRBJ1-5; 7 nucleotides match TRBD1. Looked up from germline, CDR1 is SGHAT and CDR2 is FQNNGV. There are 17 residues in the CDR3. The J segment lost 2 bases and the V segment lost 3 bases, leaving 10 bases of the junction unmatched. Here the CDR3 reads CASSLGRGAVGNQPQHF. The CDR3, as DNA: TGTGCCAGCAGCTTGGGCAGGGGGGCAGTCGGCAATCAGCCCCAGCATTTT.

The V gene is TRBV7-2, the J gene TRBJ1-1, with TRBD1 identical over 9 bases. CDR3 length: 16 residues. V was pared by 5 bases and J by 3 bases, with 10 bases of the junction left unmatched. Germline V gene sequence: CDR1 SGHTA, CDR2 FQGNSA. CDR3 in DNA: TGTGCCAGCAGCCCTCCTCGGGACAGGGTTCACACTGAAGCTTTCTTT. Translating it yields CASSPPRDRVHTEAFF.

The rearrangement links TRBV7-2 to TRBJ2-3, with D hard to call. Trimming removed 3 bases at V and 3 bases at J, with 7 bases between. Germline V gives CDR1 SGHTA, CDR2 FQGNSA. The CDR3 length is 13 residues. The CDR3 coding sequence is TGTGCCAGCAGCTTTTTAGGAACAGATACGCAGTATTTT. Translated, it gives CASSFLGTDTQYF.

The chain recombines TRBV5-1 with TRBJ2-7, with D unresolved. The CDR3 runs 15 residues. Germline V gene lookup returns CDR1 SGHRS and CDR2 YFSETQ. Between the trimmed V and J ends, which lost 2 bases and 0 bases, there was a span of 12 bases. The CDR3 reads CASSFQDAYSYEQYF. The CDR3 bases are TGCGCCAGCAGCTTTCAAGACGCATACTCCTACGAGCAGTACTTC.

The genes are TRBV18 and TRBJ1-5, with D tentatively TRBD1 (5 bases). Trimming took off 2 bases at V and 11 bases at J, with 13 bases between the two ends. The germline V gene encodes CDR1 KGHSH and CDR2 LQKENI. CDR3 length: 13 residues. This CDR3 is CASSPSGEGSQHF. In DNA, the CDR3 is TGTGCCAGCTCACCAAGTGGTGAGGGGTCCCAGCATTTT.

The gene calls are TRBV7-9 and TRBJ1-6, with D possibly TRBD1 on 6 matching bases. Germline CDR1 and CDR2: SEHNR and FQNEAQ (reference sequence). This CDR3 comprises 12 residues. Trimming cost V 5 bases and J 16 bases, with 15 bases left between them. The CDR3 here is CASSMGGRELHF. The CDR3 bases are TGTGCCAGCAGCATGGGGGGCAGGGAACTCCACTTT.

The chain links TRBV13 to TRBJ2-1; TRBD2 matches 14 bases. This CDR3 region has 15 residues. Germline V gives CDR1 PRHDT, CDR2 FYEKMQ (reference sequence). The V and J ends lost 5 bases and 8 bases, in that order; junction bases with no gene match: 5. CDR3 in amino acids: CASSQGLAGEDEQFF. The CDR3, as DNA: TGTGCCAGCAGCCAGGGACTAGCGGGAGAGGATGAGCAGTTCTTC.

Notes on this clone: The same CDR3 is also encoded by other DNA sequences in this sample. This chain connects TRBV5-4 to TRBJ1-5; no clear D. CDR3 length: 15 amino acids. Trimming shortened V by 0 bases and J by 0 bases, and 7 bases separated the two germline ends. Looked up from germline, CDR1 is SGHNT and CDR2 is YYREEE (reference sequence). The CDR3 DNA follows: TGTGCCAGCAGCTTGGGGGGAGGTAGCAATCAGCCCCAGCATTTT. Translated, it gives CASSLGGGSNQPQHF.

V is TRBV15 and J is TRBJ2-5, with 9 bases matching TRBD1. CDR1 LNHNV and CDR2 YYDKDF come from the germline V gene (reference sequence). Germline trimming cut 5 bases from V and 4 bases from J; bases unmatched to any gene: 11. This CDR3 region has 16 residues. The CDR3 reads CATSDPPGQGRETQYF. The CDR3 region has the DNA TGTGCCACCAGCGACCCGCCGGGACAGGGAAGAGAGACCCAGTACTTC.

About this clone: This CDR3 is also generated by other DNA sequences in the sample. The rearrangement links TRBV7-2 to TRBJ1-3; 12 bases fit TRBD1. The junction had 2 bases not matched to a gene; V was cut back by 1 base and J by 4 bases. Germline CDR1 and CDR2: SGHTA and FQGNSA. The CDR3 is 16 amino acids. The CDR3 DNA sequence: TGTGCCAGCAGCTTAGTTGGGACAGGGGGCGGAAACACCATATATTTT. It translates to CASSLVGTGGGNTIYF.

The chain uses TRBV6-1 and TRBJ1-2, with 9 bases that match TRBD1. V shed 7 bases and J 5 bases; nucleotides not matched to a gene: 8. Germline values: CDR1 MNHNS, CDR2 SASEGT. This CDR3 spans 14 amino acids. CDR3 amino acids: CASTTTGGWYGYTF. The CDR3 bases are TGTGCCAGCACTACCACAGGGGGCTGGTATGGCTACACCTTC.

This clone was picked up one time. This chain links TRBV19 with TRBJ2-7; the match to TRBD2 covers 7 bases. In germline, CDR1 is LNHDA, CDR2 SQIVND (reference sequence). The CDR3 loop spans 15 amino acids. The V gene end was trimmed by 4 bases and the J gene end by 0 bases; junction bases not matched to a gene: 6. The CDR3 spells CASSTLAASSYEQYF. In nucleotides, the CDR3 is TGTGCCAGTAGTACCCTAGCGGCCAGCTCCTACGAGCAGTACTTC.

The V and J genes are TRBV4-1 and TRBJ2-2; D is perhaps TRBD1 (6 bases). With 5 bases removed from V and 5 bases from J, the gap between germline ends came to 18 bases. This CDR3 region has 16 residues. Germline V lookup: CDR1 MGHRA, CDR2 YSYEKL. CDR3 residues: CASSFRTDTITGELFF. CDR3 bases: TGCGCCAGCAGCTTCCGGACAGACACGATTACCGGGGAGCTGTTTTTT.

The chain uses TRBV5-6 and TRBJ2-2, with D hard to call. CDR1 and CDR2 from the germline V gene are SGHDT and YYEEEE. The CDR3 length is 15 residues. The V end was cut by 0 bases, the J end by 6 bases, with 12 bases between. The CDR3 bases are TGTGCCAGCAGCTTGGACGAACGGTTAGCCGGGGAGCTGTTTTTT. Its protein product is CASSLDERLAGELFF.

Here the CDR3 reads CASSPGKGAGGEKLFF. CDR3 sequence (DNA): TGTGCCAGCAGCCCCGGCAAAGGGGCGGGGGGTGAAAAACTGTTTTTT. The chain recombines TRBV5-8 with TRBJ1-4, with a tentative D call TRBD1 (5 bases). Looked up from germline, CDR1 is SGHTS and CDR2 is YDEGEE. V shed 4 bases and J shed 7 bases, with 20 bases lying between them. The CDR3 covers 16 residues.

V gene TRBV7-8 combines with J gene TRBJ1-2; possible D gene TRBD1, 5 bases. CDR3 length: 15 amino acids. Deletions cut 1 base from V and 4 bases from J, with 13 bases between. In germline, CDR1 is SGHVS, CDR2 FQNEAQ. The CDR3 nucleotides are TGTGCCAGCAGCTTAGAAGGCAGGGAGAGCTATGGCTACACCTTC. Translated, it gives CASSLEGRESYGYTF.

This chain uses TRBV18 with TRBJ2-7; 14 positions agree with TRBD2. The CDR3 spans 16 residues. J gave up 6 bases and V 0 bases, and 4 bases lay outside the gene matches. In germline, CDR1 is KGHSH, CDR2 LQKENI. The CDR3 region is CASSPPGLAGVGEQYF. The DNA of the CDR3 is TGTGCCAGCTCACCACCGGGACTAGCGGGAGTTGGCGAGCAGTACTTC. Drawing the rest from reference TRBV18 and TRBJ2-7, the complete variable domain is NAGVMQNPRHLVRRRGQEARLRCSPMKGHSHVYWYRQLPEEGLKFMVYLQKENIIDESGMPKERFSAEFPKEGPSILRIQQVVRGDSAAYFCASSPPGLAGVGEQYFGPGTRLTVT.

This clone was seen a handful of times. J is TRBJ1-6 and V is TRBV10-3; D is uncertain. The CDR3 contains 13 residues. Trimming cost V 0 bases and J 7 bases, with 4 bases left between them. The germline CDR1 and CDR2 sequences are ENHRY and SYGVKD. The CDR3 DNA reads as TGTGCCATCAGTGAGTCGACGAATTCACCCCTCCACTTT. Translated: CAISESTNSPLHF.

The chain joins TRBV10-2 to TRBJ1-4; 7 nucleotides align to TRBD1. Germline assignment: CDR1 WSHSY and CDR2 SAAADI. J was trimmed by 8 bases and V by 5 bases; bases with no gene match: 8. The CDR3 covers 14 residues. Here the CDR3 DNA reads TGCGCCAGCAGTTGGGGACAGACCGGGGAAAAACTGTTTTTT. Translated, it gives CASSWGQTGEKLFF.